A single sample is the source of the 14 T cell receptor beta chains below, sequenced in a study of CD4 T cells in relation to SARS-CoV-2 and coronaviruses. The unexposed donors gave CD4+ T cells in about 2010-2019, prior to COVID-19. The data were produced by immunoSEQ multiplex PCR, yet TCRdb's version contains in-frame clones alone and is incomplete. The sample comprises under 90,000 clones, approximately 95% of which are singletons, and approximately 0.2% rests with the top ten. The sequencing sample was made of naive CD4+ T cells from PBMCs. Subset defined: naive CD4+ T cells isolated by negative enrichment. The source is a human donor in good health.

This CDR3 reads CASSSTGQGATNEKLFF. CDR3 bases: TGCGCCAGCAGCTCCACAGGACAGGGAGCAACTAATGAAAAACTGTTTTTT. The chain carries TRBV5-1 and TRBJ1-4; TRBD1 matches 8 bases. V shed 3 bases, J shed 0 bases, and the junction held 7 bases outside the gene matches. Germline assignment: CDR1 SGHRS and CDR2 YFSETQ. There are 17 residues in the CDR3. The entire variable domain, with the rest obtained from reference TRBV5-1 and TRBJ1-4, is as follows: KAGVTQTPRYLIKTRGQQVTLSCSPISGHRSVSWYQQTPGQGLQFLFEYFSETQRNKGNFPGRFSGRQFSNSRSEMNVSTLELGDSALYLCASSSTGQGATNEKLFFGSGTQLSVL.

The V gene is TRBV18, the J gene TRBJ1-2; D is unclear. The CDR3 is made up of 13 amino acids. In germline, CDR1 is KGHSH, CDR2 LQKENI. Trimming pared 2 bases from V and 8 bases from J, leaving 12 bases between. The CDR3 nucleotides are TGTGCCAGCTCACCAGGACTCCGGAGCGGCTACACCTTC. The encoded protein is CASSPGLRSGYTF. Combining the CDR3 with reference TRBV18 and TRBJ1-2 gives the whole variable domain NAGVMQNPRHLVRRRGQEARLRCSPMKGHSHVYWYRQLPEEGLKFMVYLQKENIIDESGMPKERFSAEFPKEGPSILRIQQVVRGDSAAYFCASSPGLRSGYTFGSGTRLTVV.

In its sample, this clone was seen a few times. The chain recombines TRBV7-9 with TRBJ2-1, with TRBD2 as a possible D gene (6 bases). Trimming pared 0 bases from V and 7 bases from J, leaving 10 bases between. The germline gives CDR1 SEHNR, CDR2 FQNEAQ (reference sequence). The CDR3 has 14 residues. The CDR3 region has the DNA TGTGCCAGCAGCTTAGCCCGGCGGGGAAATGAGCAGTTCTTC. This translates into CASSLARRGNEQFF.

The chain uses TRBV4-1 and TRBJ2-2, with D possibly matching TRBD1 (6 bases). This CDR3 has 16 residues. V lost 0 bases and J lost 4, with 12 bases in between. Germline V gives CDR1 MGHRA, CDR2 YSYEKL. CDR3 protein: CASSQEGQGTTGELFF. The CDR3 region has the DNA TGCGCCAGCAGCCAAGAGGGGCAGGGGACCACCGGGGAGCTGTTTTTT.

The chain employs TRBV7-9 and TRBJ2-5, with D possibly matching TRBD2 (6 bases). Per germline, CDR1 SEHNR and CDR2 FQNEAQ (reference sequence). V lost 4 bases, J lost 0 bases, and 12 bases lay in between. This CDR3 is 15 amino acids long. The CDR3 here is CASSSAEGYQETQYF. CDR3 DNA sequence: TGTGCCAGCAGCTCAGCGGAGGGGTACCAAGAGACCCAGTACTTC.

The gene calls are TRBV6-5 and TRBJ1-5, with 7 bases that match TRBD1. Germline V gene lookup returns CDR1 MNHEY and CDR2 SVGAGI. Trimming removed 5 bases from V and 4 bases from J; junction bases left unmatched: 5. The CDR3 length is 14 residues. CDR3: CASSRTGGNQPQHF. DNA for the CDR3: TGTGCCAGCAGTCGGACAGGTGGAAATCAGCCCCAGCATTTT.

The V call is TRBV18, the J call TRBJ1-4; D is uncertain. Deletions cut 5 bases from V and 4 bases from J, with 11 bases between. Germline V gene sequence: CDR1 KGHSH, CDR2 LQKENI. This CDR3 spans 14 amino acids. The CDR3 sequence is CASSSARINEKLFF. The CDR3 coding sequence is TGTGCCAGCTCATCCGCAAGAATTAATGAAAAACTGTTTTTT.

This chain joins TRBV3-1 (or the pseudogene TRBV3-2) and TRBJ1-1; D is undetermined. Germline values: CDR1 LGHDT, CDR2 YNNKEL (reference sequence). This CDR3 has 14 amino acids. The germline V and J ends were trimmed by 1 base and 1 base, with 7 bases remaining between them. DNA of the CDR3: TGTGCCAGCAGCCAAGGATCCCGGAACACTGAAGCTTTCTTT. Translation gives CASSQGSRNTEAFF.

This chain joins TRBV3-1 (or the pseudogene TRBV3-2) and TRBJ1-2; 7 bases line up with TRBD1. V dropped 0 bases and J dropped 2; count of bases not matched to a gene: 6. Per germline, CDR1 LGHDT and CDR2 YNNKEL (reference sequence). The CDR3 contains 16 residues. CDR3 DNA sequence: TGTGCCAGCAGCCAAGAGGCTACAGGGGCCAACTATGGCTACACCTTC. It specifies CASSQEATGANYGYTF.

The chain links TRBV7-2 to TRBJ2-1; D is uncertain. Germline V gene sequence: CDR1 SGHTA, CDR2 FQGNSA. V was shortened by 5 bases and J by 0 bases, with 5 bases between the two germline ends. The CDR3 totals 13 residues. CDR3 residues: CASSQDSYNEQFF. CDR3 in DNA: TGTGCCAGCAGCCAGGACTCCTACAATGAGCAGTTCTTC.

This sequence joins TRBV24-1 and TRBJ1-2, with 7 bases that match TRBD1. This CDR3 has 15 residues. Unmatched junction bases numbered 4, after V lost 2 bases and J lost 2 bases. Germline CDR1 is KGHDR and CDR2 is SFDVKD. The CDR3 DNA follows: TGTGCCACCAGTGATTGGACGACAGGGAACTATGGCTACACCTTC. Translated: CATSDWTTGNYGYTF.

The rearrangement uses TRBV5-1 and TRBJ2-6, with D maybe TRBD1 (5 bases). This CDR3 contains 15 residues. CDR1 is SGHRS, CDR2 YFSETQ, per germline. V lost 0 bases and J lost 4, with 8 bases in between. The CDR3 DNA follows: TGCGCCAGCAGCTTGGGGGGCGCCGGGGCCAACGTCCTGACTTTC. This sequence encodes CASSLGGAGANVLTF.

The chain joins TRBV5-6 to TRBJ1-1; 10 bases are a match to TRBD1. V trimming: 5 bases; J trimming: 2 bases; junction bases outside the gene matches: 3. This CDR3 has 14 amino acids. Germline lookup yields CDR1 SGHDT and CDR2 YYEEEE. The CDR3 loop is CASRGTGENTEAFF. The CDR3 DNA reads TGTGCCAGCAGGGGGACAGGGGAAAACACTGAAGCTTTCTTT.

The CDR3: CACGIASYEQYF. CDR3 coding DNA: TGTGCCTGCGGTATAGCCTCCTACGAGCAGTACTTC. The rearrangement uses TRBV30 and TRBJ2-7, with D unclear. Germline V gives CDR1 GTSNPN, CDR2 SVGIG (reference sequence). CDR3 size: 12 residues. Trimming pared 6 bases from V and 0 bases from J, leaving 9 bases between. The complete variable domain, with remaining parts taken from reference TRBV30 and TRBJ2-7, reads SQTIHQWPATLVQPVGSPLSLECTVEGTSNPNLYWYRQAAGRGLQLLFYSVGIGQISSEVPQNLSASRPQDRQFILSSKKLLLSDSGFYLCACGIASYEQYFGPGTRLTVT.